This TCR beta chain was recovered during a study of T-cell memory formation after mild COVID-19. The CDR3 has 14 residues. Germline lookup yields CDR1 PRHDT and CDR2 FYEKMQ (reference sequence). J gave up 5 bases and V 4 bases, and 4 bases lay outside the gene matches. Notes on the study in general: Pre-infection memory showed some responding clones, and this suggested that cross-reactive memory joined.

This clonotype came up a few times. Its antigen is not identified. Each CDR3 protein gets one entry after TCRdb re-called the 5' RACE reads with MiXCR. The sample includes over 70,000 distinct CDR3 sequences, roughly 16% of them seen just once. This TCR was recovered from a man aged 18 to 30 who had mild COVID-19 (a few samples of this study predate the infection). Cell type and time point are not known. The J gene is TRBJ1-1, the V gene TRBV13, with 10 bases identical to TRBD1. Sequencing was carried out using PBMCs or a T cell subset sorted from them (not recorded which). DNA of the CDR3: TGTGCCAGCAGCTCCGGACAGGGGGGGACTGAAGCTTTCTTT. Translating gives CASSSGQGGTEAFF.